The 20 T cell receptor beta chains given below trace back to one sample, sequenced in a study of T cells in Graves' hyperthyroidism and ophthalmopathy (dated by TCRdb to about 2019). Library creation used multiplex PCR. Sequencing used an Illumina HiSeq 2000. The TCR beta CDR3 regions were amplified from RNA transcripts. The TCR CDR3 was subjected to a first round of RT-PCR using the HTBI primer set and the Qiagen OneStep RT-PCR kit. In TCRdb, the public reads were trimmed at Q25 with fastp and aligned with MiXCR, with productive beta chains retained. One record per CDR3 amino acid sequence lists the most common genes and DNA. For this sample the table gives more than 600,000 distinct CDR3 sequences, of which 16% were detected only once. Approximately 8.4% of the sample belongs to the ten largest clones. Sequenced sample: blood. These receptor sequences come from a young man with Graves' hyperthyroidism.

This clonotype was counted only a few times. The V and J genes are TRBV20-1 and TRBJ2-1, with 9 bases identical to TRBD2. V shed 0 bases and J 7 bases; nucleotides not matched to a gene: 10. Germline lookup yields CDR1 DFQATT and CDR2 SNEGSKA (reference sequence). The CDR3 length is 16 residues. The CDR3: CSARDPGGSGRNEQFF. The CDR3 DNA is TGCAGTGCTAGAGATCCCGGAGGTAGCGGGAGAAATGAGCAGTTCTTC.

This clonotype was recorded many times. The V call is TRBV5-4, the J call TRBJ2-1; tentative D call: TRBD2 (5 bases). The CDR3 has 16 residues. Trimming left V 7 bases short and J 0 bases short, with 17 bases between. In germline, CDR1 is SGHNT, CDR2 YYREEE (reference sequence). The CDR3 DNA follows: TGTGCCAGCGCCGACCGCGGCGGAGGCTCCTACAATGAGCAGTTCTTC. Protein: CASADRGGGSYNEQFF.

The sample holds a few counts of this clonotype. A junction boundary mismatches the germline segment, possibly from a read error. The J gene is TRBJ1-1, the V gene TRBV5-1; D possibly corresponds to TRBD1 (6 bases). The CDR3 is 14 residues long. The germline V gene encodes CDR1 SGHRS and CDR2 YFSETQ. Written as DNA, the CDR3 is TGCGCCAGCAACCTTGGGTCGGGGGACACTGAAACTTTCTTT. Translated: CASNLGSGDTETFF. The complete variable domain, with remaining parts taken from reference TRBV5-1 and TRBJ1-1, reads KAGVTQTPRYLIKTRGQQVTLSCSPISGHRSVSWYQQTPGQGLQFLFEYFSETQRNKGNFPGRFSGRQFSNSRSEMNVSTLELGDSALYLCASNLGSGDTETFFGQGTRLTVV.

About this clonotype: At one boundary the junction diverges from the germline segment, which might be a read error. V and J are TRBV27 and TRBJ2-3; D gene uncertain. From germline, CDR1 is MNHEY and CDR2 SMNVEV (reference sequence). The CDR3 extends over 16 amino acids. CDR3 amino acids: CASSLLGGDSTDTQYF. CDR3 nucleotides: TGTGCCAGCAGTTTATTGGGTGGGGATAGCACAGATACGCAGTATTTC.

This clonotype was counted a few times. CDR3 region: CASSEWGHLPAYEQYF. CDR3 nucleotides: TGTGCCAGCAGTGAATGGGGCCATCTCCCTGCCTACGAGCAGTACTTC. This sequence joins TRBV2 and TRBJ2-7; a possible D gene is TRBD1 (5 bases). CDR3 length: 16 residues. Germline V gene lookup returns CDR1 SNHLY and CDR2 FYNNEI. The V gene lost 2 bases and the J gene lost 2 bases, with 16 bases spanning the gap.

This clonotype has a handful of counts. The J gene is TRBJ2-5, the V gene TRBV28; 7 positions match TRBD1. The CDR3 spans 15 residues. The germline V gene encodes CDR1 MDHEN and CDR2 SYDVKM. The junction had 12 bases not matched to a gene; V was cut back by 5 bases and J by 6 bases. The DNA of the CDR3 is TGTGCCAGCAGTAGCGTCGACAGGGACCGGCAGACCCAGTACTTC. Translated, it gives CASSSVDRDRQTQYF.

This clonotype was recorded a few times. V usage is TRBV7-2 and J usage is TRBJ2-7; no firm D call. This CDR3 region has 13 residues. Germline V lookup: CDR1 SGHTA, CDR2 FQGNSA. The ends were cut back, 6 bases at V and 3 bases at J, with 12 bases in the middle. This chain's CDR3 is CASRTGTFYEQYF. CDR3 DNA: TGTGCCAGCAGGACCGGAACATTCTACGAGCAGTACTTC. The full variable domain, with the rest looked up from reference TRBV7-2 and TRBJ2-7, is GAGVSQSPSNKVTEKGKDVELRCDPISGHTALYWYRQSLGQGLEFLIYFQGNSAPDKSGLPSDRFSAERTGGSVSTLTIQRTQQEDSAVYLCASRTGTFYEQYFGPGTRLTVT.

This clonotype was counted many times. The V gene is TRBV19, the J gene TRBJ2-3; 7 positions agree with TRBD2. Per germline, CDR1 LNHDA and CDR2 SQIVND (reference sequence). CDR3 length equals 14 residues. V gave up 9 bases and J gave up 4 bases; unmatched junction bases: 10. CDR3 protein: CASTAGAGPDTQYF. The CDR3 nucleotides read TGTGCCAGCACCGCGGGAGCGGGCCCAGATACGCAGTATTTT.

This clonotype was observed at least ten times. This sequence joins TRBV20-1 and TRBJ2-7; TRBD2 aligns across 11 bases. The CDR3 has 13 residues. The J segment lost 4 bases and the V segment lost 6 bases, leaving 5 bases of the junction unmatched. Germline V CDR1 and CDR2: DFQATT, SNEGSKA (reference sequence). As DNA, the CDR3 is TGCAGTGCGAGACTAGCGGGACCTTACGAGCAGTACTTC. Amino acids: CSARLAGPYEQYF.

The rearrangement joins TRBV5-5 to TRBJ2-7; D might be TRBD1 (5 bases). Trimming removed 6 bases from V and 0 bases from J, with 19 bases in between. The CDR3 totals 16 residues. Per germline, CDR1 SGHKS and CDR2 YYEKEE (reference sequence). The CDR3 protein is CASTRGTGLSSYEQYF. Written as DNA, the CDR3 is TGTGCCAGCACCCGAGGAACAGGCCTAAGCTCCTACGAGCAGTACTTC.

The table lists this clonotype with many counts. The CDR3 nucleotides are TGTGCCAGCAGTTTGGCTAGCGGGAGTGAGACCCAGTACTTC. Its translation: CASSLASGSETQYF. The chain is built from TRBV27 and TRBJ2-5, with 10 bases fitting TRBD2. V lost 3 bases, J lost 5 bases, and 3 bases stayed unmatched. Germline CDR1 reads MNHEY; CDR2 reads SMNVEV (reference sequence). The CDR3 is made up of 14 amino acids.

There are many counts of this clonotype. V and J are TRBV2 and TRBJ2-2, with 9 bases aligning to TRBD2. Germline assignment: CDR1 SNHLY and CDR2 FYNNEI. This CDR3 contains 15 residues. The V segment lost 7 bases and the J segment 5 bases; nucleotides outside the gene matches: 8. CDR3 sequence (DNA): TGTGCCAGCAATATAGCGGGAGTACGAACCGGGGAGCTGTTTTTT. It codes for CASNIAGVRTGELFF.

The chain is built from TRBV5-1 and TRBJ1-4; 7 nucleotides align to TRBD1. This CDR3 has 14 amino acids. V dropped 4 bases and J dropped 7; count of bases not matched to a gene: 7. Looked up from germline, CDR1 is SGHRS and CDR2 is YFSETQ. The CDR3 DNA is TGCGCCAGCAGCCCCGGACAGGAAAGTGAAAAACTGTTTTTT. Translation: CASSPGQESEKLFF.

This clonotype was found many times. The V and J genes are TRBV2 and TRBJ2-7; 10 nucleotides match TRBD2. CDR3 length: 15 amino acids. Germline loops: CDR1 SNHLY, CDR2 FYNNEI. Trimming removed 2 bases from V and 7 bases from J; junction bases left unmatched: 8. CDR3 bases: TGTGCCAGCAGTGAACGGCTAGCGGGAGTAAGAGAGCAGTACTTC. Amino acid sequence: CASSERLAGVREQYF.

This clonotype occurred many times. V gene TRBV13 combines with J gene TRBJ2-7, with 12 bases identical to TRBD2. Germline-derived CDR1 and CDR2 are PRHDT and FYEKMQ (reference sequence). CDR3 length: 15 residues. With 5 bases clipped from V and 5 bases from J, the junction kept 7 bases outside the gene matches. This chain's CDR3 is CASSRGLAGFDEQYF. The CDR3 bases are TGTGCCAGCAGCCGAGGACTAGCGGGATTCGACGAGCAGTACTTC.

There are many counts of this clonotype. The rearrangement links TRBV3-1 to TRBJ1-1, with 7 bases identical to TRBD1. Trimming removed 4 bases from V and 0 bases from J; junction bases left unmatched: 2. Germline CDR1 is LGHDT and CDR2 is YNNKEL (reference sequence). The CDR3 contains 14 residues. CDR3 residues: CASSRDSLNTEAFF. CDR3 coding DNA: TGTGCCAGCAGCCGGGACAGTTTGAACACTGAAGCTTTCTTT. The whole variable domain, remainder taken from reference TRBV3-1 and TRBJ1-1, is DTAVSQTPKYLVTQMGNDKSIKCEQNLGHDTMYWYKQDSKKFLKIMFSYNNKELIINETVPNRFSPKSPDKAHLNLHINSLELGDSAVYFCASSRDSLNTEAFFGQGTRLTVV.

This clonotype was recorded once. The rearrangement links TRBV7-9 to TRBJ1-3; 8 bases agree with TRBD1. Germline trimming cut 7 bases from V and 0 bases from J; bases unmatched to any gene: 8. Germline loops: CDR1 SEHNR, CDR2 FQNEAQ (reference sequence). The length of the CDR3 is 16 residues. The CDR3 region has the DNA TGTGCCAGCACCCGGACAGGGACCAACTCTGGAAACACCATATATTTT. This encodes CASTRTGTNSGNTIYF. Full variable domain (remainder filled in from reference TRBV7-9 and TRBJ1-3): DTGVSQNPRHKITKRGQNVTFRCDPISEHNRLYWYRQTLGQGPEFLTYFQNEAQLEKSRLLSDRFSAERPKGSFSTLEIQRTEQGDSAMYLCASTRTGTNSGNTIYFGEGSWLTVV.

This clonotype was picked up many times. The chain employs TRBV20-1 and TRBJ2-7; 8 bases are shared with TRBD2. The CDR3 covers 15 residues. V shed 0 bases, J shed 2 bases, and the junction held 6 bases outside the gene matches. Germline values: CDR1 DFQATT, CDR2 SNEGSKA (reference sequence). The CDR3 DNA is TGCAGTGCTAGAGAAGTGTGGCGGGAGGCCTACGAGCAGTACTTC. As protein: CSAREVWREAYEQYF.

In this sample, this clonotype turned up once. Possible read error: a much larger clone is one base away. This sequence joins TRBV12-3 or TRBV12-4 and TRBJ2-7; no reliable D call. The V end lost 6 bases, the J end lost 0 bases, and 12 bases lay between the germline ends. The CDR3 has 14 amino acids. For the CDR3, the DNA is TGTGCCAGCAGCCCACAAGTGGGCTCCTACGAGCAGTACTTC. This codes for CASSPQVGSYEQYF.

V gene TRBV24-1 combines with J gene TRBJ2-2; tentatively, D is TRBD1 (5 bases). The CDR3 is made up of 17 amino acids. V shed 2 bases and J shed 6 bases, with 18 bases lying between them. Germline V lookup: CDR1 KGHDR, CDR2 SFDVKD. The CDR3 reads CATSDSQWTRRSGELFF. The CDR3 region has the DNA TGTGCCACCAGTGATTCCCAGTGGACAAGAAGGTCCGGGGAGCTGTTTTTT.